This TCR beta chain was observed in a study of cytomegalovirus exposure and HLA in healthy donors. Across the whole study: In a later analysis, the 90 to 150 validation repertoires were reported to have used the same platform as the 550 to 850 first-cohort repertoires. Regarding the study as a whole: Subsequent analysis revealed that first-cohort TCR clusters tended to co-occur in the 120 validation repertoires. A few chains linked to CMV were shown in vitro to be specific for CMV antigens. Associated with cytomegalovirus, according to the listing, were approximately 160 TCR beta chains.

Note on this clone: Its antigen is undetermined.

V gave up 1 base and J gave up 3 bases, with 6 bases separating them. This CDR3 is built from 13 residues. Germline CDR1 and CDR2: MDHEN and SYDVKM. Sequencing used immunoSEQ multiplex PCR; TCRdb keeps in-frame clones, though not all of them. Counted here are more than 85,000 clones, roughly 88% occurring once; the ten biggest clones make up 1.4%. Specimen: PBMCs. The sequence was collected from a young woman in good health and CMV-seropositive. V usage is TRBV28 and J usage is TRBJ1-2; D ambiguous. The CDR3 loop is CASSLSTDYGYTF. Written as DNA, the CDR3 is TGTGCCAGCAGTTTATCCACAGACTATGGCTACACCTTC.